Below are 10 T cell receptor beta chains sequenced from a single sample in a study of blood T cell repertoires in COVID-19. Measured with immunoSEQ multiplex PCR; TCRdb has only the in-frame clones, and not every one. The sample shows 350,000 to 400,000 clones, more than 80% of them seen only once. The sample consisted of PBMCs or T cells enriched from blood (not recorded which). The receptors come from a young man who had recovered from COVID-19.

The chain carries TRBV19 and TRBJ2-5; tentative D call: TRBD2 (7 bases). CDR3 length equals 14 residues. Trimming removed 5 bases from V and 10 bases from J, with 20 bases in between. The germline CDR1 and CDR2 sequences are LNHDA and SQIVND (reference sequence). The CDR3 sequence: CASSGTPSGGVQYF. Written as DNA, the CDR3 is TGTGCCAGTAGTGGGACACCCTCGGGGGGTGTCCAGTACTTC.

V and J are TRBV18 and TRBJ2-1, with 9 bases lining up with TRBD1. The junction had 0 bases not matched to a gene; V was cut back by 4 bases and J by 8 bases. Germline V CDR1 and CDR2: KGHSH, LQKENI. The CDR3 consists of 12 residues. The chain's CDR3 is CASSRDRDEQFF. In DNA form, the CDR3 reads TGTGCCAGCTCACGGGACAGGGATGAGCAGTTCTTC. Using reference TRBV18 and TRBJ2-1 for the parts outside the CDR3, the full variable domain is NAGVMQNPRHLVRRRGQEARLRCSPMKGHSHVYWYRQLPEEGLKFMVYLQKENIIDESGMPKERFSAEFPKEGPSILRIQQVVRGDSAAYFCASSRDRDEQFFGPGTRLTVL.

The gene calls are TRBV9 and TRBJ2-1; D possibly corresponds to TRBD1 (7 bases). V dropped 4 bases and J dropped 9 bases, with 17 bases sitting between them. Germline CDR1 reads SGDLS; CDR2 reads YYNGEE. The CDR3 consists of 14 residues. The CDR3 protein is CASSPSSGGLEQFF. As DNA, the CDR3 is TGTGCCAGCAGCCCCTCTTCAGGGGGGCTTGAGCAGTTCTTC.

This clone is a singleton in its sample. The CDR3 DNA reads TGTGCCAGCAGCCAAGTAAGGGGTTACGAGCAGTACTTC. It encodes CASSQVRGYEQYF. The chain joins TRBV3-1 (or the pseudogene TRBV3-2) to TRBJ2-7, with a tentative D call TRBD1 (5 bases). Germline V gives CDR1 LGHDT, CDR2 YNNKEL (reference sequence). The V gene lost 1 base and the J gene lost 4 bases, with 8 bases spanning the gap. The CDR3 runs to 13 residues.

The chain carries TRBV27 and TRBJ1-5, with D perhaps matching TRBD1 (6 bases). This CDR3 contains 15 residues. CDR1 is MNHEY and CDR2 is SMNVEV in the germline V gene (reference sequence). Trimming stripped 5 bases from V and 2 bases from J, with 13 bases between. The CDR3 here is CASSLDRVGNQPQHF. The CDR3 DNA follows: TGTGCCAGCAGTCTGGACAGAGTGGGCAATCAGCCCCAGCATTTT.

V gene TRBV5-8 combines with J gene TRBJ2-7; D gene ambiguous. Germline V lookup: CDR1 SGHTS, CDR2 YDEGEE. The CDR3 totals 13 residues. V was cut by 2 bases and J by 0 bases, with 6 bases left in between. This CDR3 reads CASSLHLSYEQYF. CDR3 nucleotides: TGTGCCAGCAGCTTACACCTCTCCTACGAGCAGTACTTC.

V usage is TRBV19 and J usage is TRBJ1-1; D perhaps matches TRBD1 (6 bases). The CDR3 loop spans 17 amino acids. Germline loops: CDR1 LNHDA, CDR2 SQIVND (reference sequence). Deletions cut 3 bases from V and 5 bases from J, with 22 bases between. In DNA, the CDR3 is TGTGCCAGTAGTATCACTGGGGGGGGCACGCGGCGGACTGAAGCTTTCTTT. Translation gives CASSITGGGTRRTEAFF.

The genes are TRBV6-6 and TRBJ1-2; TRBD1 matches at 7 bases. The CDR3 is made up of 15 amino acids. Trimming at V came to 2 bases and at J to 5 bases, leaving 8 bases not matched to a gene. Germline V gene sequence: CDR1 MNHNY, CDR2 SVGAGI (reference sequence). CDR3 nucleotide sequence: TGTGCCAGCAGTTACGGGATTCAGGGGGGTTATGGCTACACCTTC. The encoded protein is CASSYGIQGGYGYTF.

The chain recombines TRBV2 with TRBJ2-5, with D possibly being TRBD2 (5 bases). The germline V gene has CDR1 SNHLY and CDR2 FYNNEI. CDR3 length: 12 amino acids. V was cut by 7 bases and J by 3 bases, with 9 bases left in between. CDR3 amino acids: CASIREKETQYF. As DNA, the CDR3 is TGTGCCAGCATCCGGGAAAAAGAGACCCAGTACTTC.

The chain links TRBV6-5 to TRBJ2-3; D is unclear. V lost 4 bases and J lost 2, with 7 bases in between. This CDR3 is 13 amino acids long. Germline V lookup: CDR1 MNHEY, CDR2 SVGAGI. The CDR3: CASSLEFTDTQYF. CDR3 bases: TGTGCCAGCAGTTTGGAGTTCACAGATACGCAGTATTTT.